Following are 4 T cell receptor beta chains from one sample sequenced in a study of CD8 T cells in ankylosing spondylitis. TCRdb independently ran MiXCR on the 5' RACE reads; one entry per CDR3 protein. The sample records 200,000 to 300,000 distinct CDR3 sequences, 10% to 13% being singletons. Sequences were obtained from blood, either unsorted or a sorted T cell fraction (not recorded which). These receptors originate from a male donor with ankylosing spondylitis or in good health (not recorded which).

This clonotype was seen only a few times. The chain joins TRBV11-2 to TRBJ2-5; a possible D gene is TRBD1 (6 bases). This CDR3 contains 15 residues. Trimming cost V 1 base and J 2 bases, with 11 bases left between them. CDR1 and CDR2 from the germline V gene are SGHAT and FQNNGV. CDR3 in DNA: TGTGCCAGCAGCTTAGGTCGAGGGGGTCAAGAGACCCAGTACTTC. Encoded protein: CASSLGRGGQETQYF.

This clonotype was seen at least ten times. This chain links TRBV6-5 with TRBJ2-7; D unresolved. Per the germline V gene, CDR1 is MNHEY and CDR2 is SVGAGI. This CDR3 contains 14 residues. V was clipped by 0 bases and J by 2 bases, with 8 bases between them. The CDR3 protein is CASSYSSFPYEQYF. The DNA for the CDR3 is TGTGCCAGCAGTTACTCATCTTTTCCCTACGAGCAGTACTTC.

The sample holds many counts of this clonotype. The rearrangement links TRBV6-5 to TRBJ2-3; weak D call: TRBD1 (6 bases). The CDR3 has 17 residues. Germline V CDR1 and CDR2: MNHEY, SVGAGI. With 0 bases removed from V and 6 bases from J, the gap between germline ends came to 19 bases. The CDR3 protein is CASSYSLGGPVMDTQYF. In nucleotides, the CDR3 is TGTGCCAGCAGTTACTCCTTAGGGGGTCCAGTTATGGATACGCAGTATTTT.

This chain connects TRBV7-9 to TRBJ2-7; 11 nucleotides match TRBD2. CDR3 length equals 14 residues. The V segment lost 5 bases and the J segment 6 bases; nucleotides outside the gene matches: 6. Germline V gene lookup returns CDR1 SEHNR and CDR2 FQNEAQ (reference sequence). DNA of the CDR3: TGTGCCAGCAGCCGGATAGCGGGAGGGCTCGAGCAGTACTTC. Translated, it gives CASSRIAGGLEQYF.